This note documents a single T cell receptor beta chain sequence. The data were taken from a study of PD-L1 blockade in urothelial cancer. CDR1 and CDR2 from the germline V gene are SEHNR and FQNEAQ (reference sequence). The CDR3 extends over 14 amino acids. Unmatched junction bases numbered 4, after V lost 5 bases and J lost 4 bases. Time point specified: peripheral blood 6 weeks after treatment start. Clones were read by immunoSEQ multiplex PCR, and TCRdb kept only the in-frame ones, dropping some. The sample shows 83,000 or so clones, less than 85% of them seen only once. This material consisted of PBMCs, taken around atezolizumab (anti-PD-L1) treatment. The genes are TRBV7-9 and TRBJ2-5, with TRBD1 matching over 10 bases. The clonotype was recovered from a man between 70 and 80 years old with urothelial cancer. The CDR3 sequence is CASSETGGRETQYF. CDR3 sequence (DNA): TGTGCCAGCAGCGAGACAGGGGGCCGAGAGACCCAGTACTTC. The full variable domain, completed using reference TRBV7-9 and TRBJ2-5, is DTGVSQNPRHKITKRGQNVTFRCDPISEHNRLYWYRQTLGQGPEFLTYFQNEAQLEKSRLLSDRFSAERPKGSFSTLEIQRTEQGDSAMYLCASSETGGRETQYFGPGTRLLVL.